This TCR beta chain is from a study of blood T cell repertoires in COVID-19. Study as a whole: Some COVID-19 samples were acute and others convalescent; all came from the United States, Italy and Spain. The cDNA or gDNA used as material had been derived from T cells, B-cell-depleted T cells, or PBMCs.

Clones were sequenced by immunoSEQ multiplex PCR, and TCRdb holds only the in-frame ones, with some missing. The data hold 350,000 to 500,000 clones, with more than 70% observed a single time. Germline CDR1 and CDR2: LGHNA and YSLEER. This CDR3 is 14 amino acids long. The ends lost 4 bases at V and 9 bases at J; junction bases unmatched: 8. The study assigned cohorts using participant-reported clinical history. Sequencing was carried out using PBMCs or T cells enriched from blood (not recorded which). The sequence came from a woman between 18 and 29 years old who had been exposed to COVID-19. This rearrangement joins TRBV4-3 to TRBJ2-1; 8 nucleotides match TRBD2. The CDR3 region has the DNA TGCGCCAGCAGCCCGGGACTAGATAGAAGTGAGCAGTTCTTC. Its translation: CASSPGLDRSEQFF.